The clone carrying this TCR beta chain was picked up one time. The entry originates in a study of blood T cell repertoires in COVID-19. TCRdb's copy holds only in-frame clones and misses some; the assay was immunoSEQ multiplex PCR. This sample has 200,000 or so clones, with 85% to 90% found just once. V was pared by 2 bases and J by 2 bases, with 15 bases between. Per germline, CDR1 LGHNA and CDR2 YNFKEQ. The length of the CDR3 is 16 residues. Sequences were obtained from peripheral blood. This chain links TRBV4-2 with TRBJ1-2; D perhaps matches TRBD1 (6 bases). This TCR was sampled from a man aged 50-59 years with acute or convalescent COVID-19. This CDR3 is CASSQRPTGDNYGYTF. The CDR3 region has the DNA TGTGCCAGCAGCCAACGACCGACAGGAGACAACTATGGCTACACCTTC.